This record looks at one T cell receptor (beta chain) sequence and its context. This clone was seen once. Its antigen target is currently unknown. It has no much larger one-base neighbor in the sample; base qualities were not kept. The data were obtained in a study of shared clonotypes between healthy human individuals (dated by TCRdb to 2018 to 2020). At the level of the whole study: A couple of women and three men aged 18 to 49 years were included in the cohort. Libraries were prepared and TCR repertoires were sequenced by different laboratories using diverse techniques, in order to increase sequencing depth and limit assay-specific biases. Between about 0.85 and 9.5 billion PBMCs per donor were obtained by leukapheresis. To estimate repertoire size and how much clonotype sharing occurs between individuals, the study deeply sequenced the blood TCR repertoires of 4 to 6 healthy adults. For each donor, three plates each were used for CD4 naive and CD4 memory, two plates were used for CD8 naive, and one plate was used for CD8 memory.

What the study reported, not specific to this receptor: Sharing across a few donors was observed for around 5% of naive CD4, under 4% of naive CD8, about 2.5% of memory CD4, and about 0.38% of memory CD8 clonotypes. Higher generation probabilities were observed for clonotypes shared by all four sorted-subset donors than for non-shared clonotypes. Larger estimated clonotype richness was generally found for naive subsets than for memory subsets. Even with the large sequencing depth, rarefaction of the sorted-subset datasets indicated that sequencing was incomplete. Based on pairwise subsampling, the degree of clonotype sharing among donors was expected to be affected by sequencing depth. Only blood was sampled, and tissue TCR repertoires likely differ from those in blood. Because the study included only a small number of donors, the genetic and exposure-history diversity represented was limited.

CD8 naive samples were CD45RO-negative cells positively selected for CCR7, giving a CD45RA+CCR7+ population that excluded TemRA cells. Healthy HIV-negative adults with no recently reported acute infections or vaccinations were included as donors. Only Caucasian adults living in Nashville, Tennessee, USA were represented among the donors. Blood was collected by leukapheresis, and PBMCs were isolated by Ficoll-Histopaque density gradient centrifugation and then cryopreserved in liquid nitrogen vapor phase. Analytical flow cytometry was used to check the purity and quantity of every magnetically sorted T cell population. Genomic DNA was isolated from every sorted fraction and measured by UV absorbance on a Nanodrop 2000c. Using the deep immunoSEQ assay, multiplex PCR amplified TCR CDR3 regions from genomic DNA. Genomic DNA extracted from each cell subset was distributed evenly over all wells of several immunoSEQ 96-well plates, and each plate served as one replicate. For sorted subsets, 200 ng of genomic DNA, equivalent to some 30,000 T cell genomes, went into each replicate PCR. Purified libraries were measured with a Qubit 3.0 fluorometer, size-checked on a Bioanalyzer 2100, and measured again with the KAPA Library Quantification kit. A separate single-read 150-cycle Illumina NextSeq 550 flow cell was used to sequence each immunoSEQ 96-well plate. The published analysis was carried out like this. The immunoSEQ output contained only junctional sequences without quality scores, so filtering could not match that applied to full-length reads. To assign V/J genes and CDR3, sequences were annotated against IMGT germline references using PyIR, a Python wrapper for IgBLAST v1.9. Any read was removed if the V/J assignment was weak (E-value above 1e-6), the CDR3 was missing, or the read contained stop codons, out-of-frame junctions, or ambiguous translated residues. V3J clonotypes were defined by identical inferred V gene, J gene, and CDR3 amino acid sequence. Percentage overlap between repertoires was calculated by dividing the number of shared unique clonotypes by the size of the smaller repertoire. Richness of each repertoire was evaluated using RTK rarefaction, the Chao1 estimator, and Recon v2.1 estimates of unobserved clonotypes. Generation probabilities were computed with OLGA for all TCRbeta clonotypes obtained by the gDNA method from a handful of donors. TCRdb holds this immuneACCESS table with in-frame rearrangements only. Some clones are missing; in checked studies, unresolved V genes explain under half, and the rest has no known cause. The DNA was the basis for D and trimming; V, J and clone size are from that table. This sample is represented by hundreds of thousands of clones; approximately 96% of them were singletons. Roughly 0.1% of the sample is taken by the ten largest.

This TCR derives from a woman aged 30 to 39 in good health. Sample: naive CD8+ T cells sorted from blood. The cell subset or site label on this specimen signifies: CD45RA+CCR7+.

The nucleotide sequence is given as TGTGCCAGCAGCGGGGGCCGGAACGAGCAGTACTTC. Its translation reads: CASSGGRNEQYF. The rearrangement joined TRBV4-2 to TRBJ2-7; TRBD1 is possibly the D segment (6 matching bases). Inclusive of the bounding cysteine and phenylalanine, the CDR3 is 12 residues long. CDR3 DNA is the only sequence kept; it has 36 bases, read in frame from the first base. V is cut by 5 bases and J by 5 bases, and the space between the germline ends is 10 bases. In the germline V gene, CDR1 corresponds to LGHNA and CDR2 to YNFKEQ.